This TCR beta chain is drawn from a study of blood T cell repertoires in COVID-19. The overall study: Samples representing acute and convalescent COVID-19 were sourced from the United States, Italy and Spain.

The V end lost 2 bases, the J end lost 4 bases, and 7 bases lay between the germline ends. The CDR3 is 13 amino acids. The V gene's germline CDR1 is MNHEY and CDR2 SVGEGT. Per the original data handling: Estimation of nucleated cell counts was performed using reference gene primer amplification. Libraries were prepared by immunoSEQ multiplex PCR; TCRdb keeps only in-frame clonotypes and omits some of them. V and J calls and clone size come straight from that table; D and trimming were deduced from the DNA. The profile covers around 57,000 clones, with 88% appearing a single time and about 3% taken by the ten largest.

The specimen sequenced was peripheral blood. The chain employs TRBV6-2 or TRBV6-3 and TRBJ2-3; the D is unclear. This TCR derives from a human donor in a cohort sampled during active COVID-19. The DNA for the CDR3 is TGTGCCAGCAGTTACGGTAGCCCAGATACGCAGTATTTT. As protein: CASSYGSPDTQYF.